A single sample gave rise to the 13 T cell receptor beta chains below, sequenced in a study of glioma-infiltrating T cells after dendritic cell vaccination. Clones were sequenced by immunoSEQ multiplex PCR, and TCRdb holds only the in-frame ones, with some missing. The sample consists of about 99,000 clones, more than 80% of them appearing once. The sequenced sample was blood, obtained before dendritic cell vaccination. Source of these receptors: a human donor with glioblastoma.

This clone was counted a single time. CDR3 in DNA: TGTGCCAGCAACCTAGGGGGGACAGCTACCAAAAACATTCAGTACTTC. It translates to CASNLGGTATKNIQYF. The V call is TRBV28, the J call TRBJ2-4; tentatively, D is TRBD1 (7 bases). Trimming left V 7 bases short and J 2 bases short, with 18 bases between. This CDR3 is built from 16 residues. The germline CDR1 and CDR2 sequences are MDHEN and SYDVKM.

The chain employs TRBV19 and TRBJ2-1; D possibly corresponds to TRBD1 (7 bases). Looked up from germline, CDR1 is LNHDA and CDR2 is SQIVND (reference sequence). Trimming left V 5 bases short and J 0 bases short, with 11 bases between. This CDR3 has 15 residues. The chain's CDR3 is CASSGQGGSYNEQFF. DNA for the CDR3: TGTGCCAGTAGTGGGCAGGGGGGCTCCTACAATGAGCAGTTCTTC.

J is TRBJ2-2 and V is TRBV5-6, with 10 bases aligning to TRBD2. CDR3 length: 17 residues. Trimming at V came to 5 bases and at J to 6 bases, leaving 13 bases not matched to a gene. Germline CDR1 is SGHDT and CDR2 is YYEEEE. CDR3 in DNA: TGTGCCAGCAGTCCCAAAAACCTAGCGGGGGACGCCGGGGAGCTGTTTTTT. Translated, it gives CASSPKNLAGDAGELFF.

The chain combines TRBV30 with TRBJ2-7, with 8 bases fitting TRBD1. The V segment lost 0 bases and the J segment 0 bases; nucleotides outside the gene matches: 7. Germline lookup yields CDR1 GTSNPN and CDR2 SVGIG (reference sequence). The length of the CDR3 is 16 residues. The CDR3, as DNA: TGTGCCTGGAGTGTACAGGGACAGGTAAACTCCTACGAGCAGTACTTC. This encodes CAWSVQGQVNSYEQYF.

The genes are TRBV19 and TRBJ2-7, with 10 positions matching TRBD2. The V gene end was trimmed by 2 bases and the J gene end by 2 bases; junction bases not matched to a gene: 6. Per the germline V gene, CDR1 is LNHDA and CDR2 is SQIVND (reference sequence). This CDR3 comprises 16 residues. The CDR3 DNA sequence: TGTGCCAGTAGTATAAGGCCTAGCGGGGGACCCTACGAGCAGTACTTC. Translation: CASSIRPSGGPYEQYF.

The genes are TRBV19 and TRBJ1-2, with a weak D call TRBD1 (6 bases). Trimming stripped 4 bases from V and 2 bases from J, with 23 bases between. The CDR3 length is 18 residues. Germline assignment: CDR1 LNHDA and CDR2 SQIVND (reference sequence). The CDR3, as DNA: TGTGCCAGTAGTACAGAACGGGACACACTCTCCGGCAACTATGGCTACACCTTC. Translation: CASSTERDTLSGNYGYTF.

The chain's CDR3 is CASSSGDTEAFF. DNA for the CDR3: TGCGCCAGCAGCTCAGGGGACACTGAAGCTTTCTTT. The V call is TRBV5-1, the J call TRBJ1-1; tentative D call: TRBD1 (6 bases). Trimming took off 3 bases at V and 3 bases at J, with 6 bases between the two ends. Germline CDR1 is SGHRS and CDR2 is YFSETQ. The CDR3 consists of 12 residues.

This sequence joins TRBV30 and TRBJ2-1; 11 nucleotides line up with TRBD2. This CDR3 spans 15 amino acids. J gave up 2 bases and V 3 bases, and 3 bases lay outside the gene matches. Germline lookup yields CDR1 GTSNPN and CDR2 SVGIG (reference sequence). CDR3 in amino acids: CAWSPTSGAYNEQFF. The CDR3 DNA reads as TGTGCCTGGAGCCCGACTAGCGGGGCCTACAATGAGCAGTTCTTC.

This chain links TRBV6-5 with TRBJ1-4; 8 nucleotides agree with TRBD1. Unmatched junction bases numbered 9, after V lost 8 bases and J lost 7 bases. CDR1 and CDR2 (germline): MNHEY, SVGAGI. The CDR3 extends over 14 amino acids. CDR3 sequence (DNA): TGTGCCAGCGGAGGCGGACAGGGCGGTGAAAAACTGTTTTTT. It yields the protein CASGGGQGGEKLFF.

This clone was recorded once. The chain carries TRBV6-1 and TRBJ2-2; unclear D gene. The V end lost 6 bases, the J end lost 5 bases, and 10 bases lay between the germline ends. CDR1 and CDR2 (germline): MNHNS, SASEGT. This CDR3 is built from 13 residues. The CDR3 region is CASSHQVTGELFF. The CDR3 nucleotides are TGTGCCAGCAGCCACCAGGTAACCGGGGAGCTGTTTTTT.

J is TRBJ1-1 and V is TRBV29-1; 8 bases are shared with TRBD1. V lost 6 bases to trimming and J lost 3 bases; unmatched junction nucleotides: 6. Germline lookup yields CDR1 SQVTM and CDR2 ANQGSEA. The CDR3 extends over 13 amino acids. CDR3 bases: TGCAGCGTACCACAGGGGGGCGACACTGAAGCTTTCTTT. As protein: CSVPQGGDTEAFF.

The V call is TRBV7-6, the J call TRBJ2-5; 9 bases align to TRBD2. V shed 4 bases and J 13 bases; nucleotides not matched to a gene: 10. The CDR3 length is 13 residues. Germline values: CDR1 SGHVS, CDR2 FNYEAQ. The CDR3 DNA reads as TGTGCCAGCAGCTCGGGACTAGCTCCCTATGGGTACTTC. As protein: CASSSGLAPYGYF.

This clone has a handful of counts. This sequence joins TRBV12-5 and TRBJ2-5, with 7 nucleotides matching TRBD1. Germline CDR1 is LGHNT and CDR2 is FRNRAP. The trim removed 6 bases at V and 0 bases at J, leaving 4 bases unmatched. The CDR3 totals 14 residues. CDR3: CASGTGQDQETQYF. The DNA for the CDR3 is TGTGCTAGTGGCACCGGACAGGACCAAGAGACCCAGTACTTC.